The T cell receptor beta chain described here comes from a study of OX40 agonist ivuxolimab in advanced cancers. The V end lost 4 bases, the J end lost 4 bases, and 11 bases lay between the germline ends. The germline V gene encodes CDR1 SGHAT and CDR2 FQNNGV. The CDR3 spans 13 residues. Only in-frame clones appear in the TCRdb table, and some are missing; sequencing was by immunoSEQ multiplex PCR. Among 45,000 to 50,000 clones listed, approximately 90% were seen once. The specimen was CD4+ or CD8+ T cells sorted from blood, collected in a trial of the OX40 agonist ivuxolimab. The clonotype originates from an adult with an advanced solid tumor such as melanoma, head and neck, liver or kidney cancer. This chain joins TRBV11-2 and TRBJ2-7, with TRBD1 as a possible D gene (6 bases). CDR3 DNA sequence: TGTGCCAGCAGCTCAGGGGCAGCATACGAGCAGTACTTC. Translated, it gives CASSSGAAYEQYF.